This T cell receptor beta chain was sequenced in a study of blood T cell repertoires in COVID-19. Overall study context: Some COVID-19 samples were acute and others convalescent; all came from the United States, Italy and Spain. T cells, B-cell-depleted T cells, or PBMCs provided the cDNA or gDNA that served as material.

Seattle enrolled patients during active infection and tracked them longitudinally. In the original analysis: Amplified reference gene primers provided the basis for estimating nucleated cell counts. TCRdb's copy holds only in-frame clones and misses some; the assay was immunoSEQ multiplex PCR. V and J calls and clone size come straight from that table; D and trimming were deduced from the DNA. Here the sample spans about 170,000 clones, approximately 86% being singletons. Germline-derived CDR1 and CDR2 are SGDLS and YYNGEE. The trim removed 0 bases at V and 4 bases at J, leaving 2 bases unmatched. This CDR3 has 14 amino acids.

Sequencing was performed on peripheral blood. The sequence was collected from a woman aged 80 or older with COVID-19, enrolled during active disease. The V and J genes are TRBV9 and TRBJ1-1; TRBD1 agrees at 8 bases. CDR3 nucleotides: TGTGCCAGCAGCGTAGGGACAGGGACCACTGAAGCTTTCTTT. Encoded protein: CASSVGTGTTEAFF.